What follows are 27 T cell receptor beta chains derived from one specimen sequenced in a study of technical replicates of blood from a handful of donors. Data came from immunoSEQ multiplex PCR; TCRdb stores just in-frame clones and leaves some out. The sample holds roughly 85,000 clones, 94% seen once. The sample taken for sequencing was T cells isolated from PBMCs. The receptor source for this set is a human donor in good health.

This clone has just one count. This rearrangement joins TRBV10-3 to TRBJ2-2, with TRBD2 matching over 7 bases. Germline values: CDR1 ENHRY, CDR2 SYGVKD. This CDR3 comprises 15 residues. V dropped 7 bases and J dropped 1; count of bases not matched to a gene: 6. CDR3 protein: CAITDQRGNTGELFF. The CDR3 DNA reads as TGTGCCATCACCGACCAGCGGGGGAACACCGGGGAGCTGTTTTTT.

The chain carries TRBV6-5 and TRBJ1-6; TRBD1 might be the D (5 bases). Trimming took off 0 bases at V and 3 bases at J, with 9 bases between the two ends. The CDR3 consists of 16 residues. Germline V gene lookup returns CDR1 MNHEY and CDR2 SVGAGI. The CDR3 sequence: CASSYSGGGYNSPLHF. CDR3 DNA sequence: TGTGCCAGCAGTTACTCGGGGGGGGGCTATAATTCACCCCTCCACTTT.

This clone appeared a single time. The chain uses TRBV6-5 and TRBJ1-1, with D unclear. Trimming stripped 7 bases from V and 0 bases from J, with 9 bases between. This CDR3 contains 13 residues. Germline loops: CDR1 MNHEY, CDR2 SVGAGI. DNA for the CDR3: TGTGCCAGCAAGAGGGCCATGAACACTGAAGCTTTCTTT. Amino acid sequence: CASKRAMNTEAFF.

The chain links TRBV10-1 to TRBJ1-1, with D unresolved. Germline V gene data show CDR1 as WNHNN and CDR2 as SYGVQD (reference sequence). The CDR3 runs to 17 residues. Trimming left V 0 bases short and J 1 base short, with 15 bases between. In DNA, the CDR3 is TGCGCCAGCAGTGAGTCAGTCTTGGGCAGATCGAACACTGAAGCTTTCTTT. Its translation: CASSESVLGRSNTEAFF.

J is TRBJ1-1 and V is TRBV7-2; maybe TRBD1 (6 bases). With 5 bases removed from V and 6 bases from J, the gap between germline ends came to 16 bases. Germline-derived CDR1 and CDR2 are SGHTA and FQGNSA. This CDR3 contains 14 residues. CDR3 DNA: TGTGCCAGCAGCCTGTCCCGGGACATTTCTGAAGCTTTCTTT. Protein: CASSLSRDISEAFF. The full variable domain, with the rest looked up from reference TRBV7-2 and TRBJ1-1, is GAGVSQSPSNKVTEKGKDVELRCDPISGHTALYWYRQSLGQGLEFLIYFQGNSAPDKSGLPSDRFSAERTGGSVSTLTIQRTQQEDSAVYLCASSLSRDISEAFFGQGTRLTVV.

This chain links TRBV19 with TRBJ2-1, with TRBD1 identical over 9 bases. There are 17 residues in the CDR3. CDR1 is LNHDA and CDR2 is SQIVND in the germline V gene (reference sequence). After removal of 6 bases from V and 7 bases from J, the junction contained 16 bases not matched to a gene. CDR3 sequence reads: CASRTTFGTGSGNEQFF. The CDR3 nucleotides read TGTGCCAGTAGGACGACTTTCGGGACAGGGTCAGGGAATGAGCAGTTCTTC. Full variable domain (remainder filled in from reference TRBV19 and TRBJ2-1): DGGITQSPKYLFRKEGQNVTLSCEQNLNHDAMYWYRQDPGQGLRLIYYSQIVNDFQKGDIAEGYSVSREKKESFPLTVTSAQKNPTAFYLCASRTTFGTGSGNEQFFGPGTRLTVL.

This rearrangement joins TRBV7-6 to TRBJ2-7, with 14 positions matching TRBD2. This CDR3 has 17 amino acids. Germline CDR1 is SGHVS and CDR2 is FNYEAQ. J was trimmed by 0 bases and V by 4 bases; bases with no gene match: 5. The CDR3 sequence is CASSSGTSGGNSYEQYF. The CDR3 DNA reads as TGTGCCAGCAGCTCCGGGACTAGCGGGGGTAACTCCTACGAGCAGTACTTC.

This clone appeared a few times. This rearrangement joins TRBV2 to TRBJ1-4, with D unclear. CDR1 and CDR2 (germline): SNHLY, FYNNEI. This CDR3 spans 10 amino acids. V lost 6 bases to trimming and J lost 11 bases, with 7 bases between them. This CDR3 is CASRGGKLFF. In DNA form, the CDR3 reads TGTGCCAGCAGGGGCGGGAAACTGTTTTTT.

The chain combines TRBV7-9 with TRBJ2-5; 7 positions agree with TRBD1. Germline CDR1 is SEHNR and CDR2 is FQNEAQ (reference sequence). V was pared by 2 bases and J by 2 bases, with 5 bases of the junction left unmatched. The CDR3 is 15 residues long. The CDR3 is CASSLWGTVQETQYF. DNA for the CDR3: TGTGCCAGCAGCTTATGGGGGACAGTACAAGAGACCCAGTACTTC. Together with reference TRBV7-9 and TRBJ2-5, the CDR3 gives the full variable domain: DTGVSQNPRHKITKRGQNVTFRCDPISEHNRLYWYRQTLGQGPEFLTYFQNEAQLEKSRLLSDRFSAERPKGSFSTLEIQRTEQGDSAMYLCASSLWGTVQETQYFGPGTRLLVL.

The chain has TRBV4-2 and TRBJ2-7; 8 bases are a match to TRBD2. This CDR3 contains 14 residues. The V gene end was trimmed by 5 bases and the J gene end by 6 bases; junction bases not matched to a gene: 9. CDR1 is LGHNA and CDR2 is YNFKEQ in the germline V gene. The DNA of the CDR3 is TGTGCCAGCAGCTCTCGGGAGGGCCAGGGCGAGCAGTACTTC. Its translation is CASSSREGQGEQYF.

J is TRBJ1-6 and V is TRBV6-5; 10 bases are a match to TRBD1. V was clipped by 5 bases and J by 6 bases; unmatched bases: 4. The CDR3 has 15 amino acids. Germline V CDR1 and CDR2: MNHEY, SVGAGI. The CDR3 here is CASSRRDRGNSPLHF. As DNA, the CDR3 is TGTGCCAGCAGTCGCCGGGACAGGGGTAATTCACCCCTCCACTTT.

The gene calls are TRBV29-1 and TRBJ2-1; D might be TRBD2 (5 bases). Per germline, CDR1 SQVTM and CDR2 ANQGSEA. Trimming shortened V by 6 bases and J by 5 bases, and 11 bases separated the two germline ends. The CDR3 has 12 residues. The CDR3 DNA is TGCAGCGTCCCGCGGGCAAACAATGAGCAGTTCTTC. It is translated as CSVPRANNEQFF.

The CDR3 is CASSSTGTGGSVINQPQHF. The DNA of the CDR3 is TGTGCCAGCAGTTCGACCGGGACAGGGGGCTCAGTTATCAATCAGCCCCAGCATTTT. This chain connects TRBV27 to TRBJ1-5; 12 bases align to TRBD1. Germline loops: CDR1 MNHEY, CDR2 SMNVEV (reference sequence). The CDR3 is 19 amino acids. J lost 3 bases, V lost 4 bases, and 13 bases had no gene match.

This sequence joins TRBV4-1 and TRBJ2-7; 8 bases line up with TRBD2. Germline V gene data show CDR1 as MGHRA and CDR2 as YSYEKL. With V trimmed by 1 base and J by 6 bases, 8 bases remained unmatched. This CDR3 has 15 residues. The CDR3 region has the DNA TGCGCCAGCAGCCAAGGCTCCGGGACTAGGCCCGAGCAGTACTTC. Translated, it gives CASSQGSGTRPEQYF.

The chain carries TRBV7-2 and TRBJ1-1; tentatively, D is TRBD1 (6 bases). CDR1 is SGHTA, CDR2 FQGNSA, per germline. Trimming took off 1 base at V and 4 bases at J, with 13 bases between the two ends. The CDR3 length is 15 residues. The CDR3, as DNA: TGTGCCAGCAGCTTAGTCCTTCAGGGGAGCACTGAAGCTTTCTTT. It codes for CASSLVLQGSTEAFF.

The CDR3 DNA reads TGCGCCAGCAGCCAGGGTCCGGGCAGGGGAACATGGTCCTACGAGCAGTACTTC. The encoded protein is CASSQGPGRGTWSYEQYF. The genes are TRBV4-1 and TRBJ2-7; D may be TRBD1 (6 bases). The CDR3 covers 18 residues. Looked up from germline, CDR1 is MGHRA and CDR2 is YSYEKL. V was pared by 3 bases and J by 1 base, with 22 bases between.

The chain recombines TRBV2 with TRBJ2-4; TRBD1 matches at 7 bases. The CDR3 is 15 residues long. Germline CDR1 SNHLY, CDR2 FYNNEI. Losses at the gene ends were 6 bases for V and 0 bases for J; bases not matched to a gene: 5. The CDR3 coding sequence is TGTGCCAGCAGAATAAGGGGGCTAGCCAAAAACATTCAGTACTTC. This encodes CASRIRGLAKNIQYF. Combining the CDR3 with reference TRBV2 and TRBJ2-4 gives the whole variable domain EPEVTQTPSHQVTQMGQEVILRCVPISNHLYFYWYRQILGQKVEFLVSFYNNEISEKSEIFDDQFSVERPDGSNFTLKIRSTKLEDSAMYFCASRIRGLAKNIQYFGAGTRLSVL.

This chain uses TRBV6-4 with TRBJ1-2; D ambiguous. Germline V CDR1 and CDR2: MRHNA, SNTAGT. The CDR3 is 13 amino acids. V dropped 6 bases and J dropped 8 bases, with 16 bases sitting between them. Here the CDR3 reads CASSPGLDGGYTF. The DNA of the CDR3 is TGTGCCAGCAGCCCGGGTCTTGATGGGGGCTACACCTTC.

V is TRBV7-9 and J is TRBJ2-2; the D is unclear. CDR1 is SEHNR, CDR2 FQNEAQ, per germline (reference sequence). This CDR3 is 13 amino acids long. V was shortened by 11 bases and J by 0 bases, with 10 bases between the two germline ends. The CDR3 DNA reads TGTGCCCTCCTTCAGGCGAACACCGGGGAGCTGTTTTTT. Translating gives CALLQANTGELFF.

V is TRBV6-5 and J is TRBJ2-7; D might be TRBD1 (5 bases). The germline V gene has CDR1 MNHEY and CDR2 SVGAGI. Between the trimmed V and J ends, which lost 3 bases and 3 bases, there was a span of 15 bases. The CDR3 covers 15 residues. CDR3 amino acids: CASSYGAVPLYEQYF. The CDR3 DNA is TGTGCCAGCAGTTATGGGGCAGTCCCTCTCTACGAGCAGTACTTC.

This chain uses TRBV5-1 with TRBJ2-1; D might be TRBD2 (5 bases). CDR1 SGHRS and CDR2 YFSETQ come from the germline V gene. This CDR3 contains 18 residues. V was shortened by 4 bases and J by 3 bases, with 23 bases between the two germline ends. CDR3 coding DNA: TGCGCCAGCAGCCCCCGAGAGGGAGCGATATCCCTCTACAATGAGCAGTTCTTC. It encodes CASSPREGAISLYNEQFF.

The V and J genes are TRBV5-8 and TRBJ2-7, with a weak D call TRBD1 (5 bases). Germline CDR1 SGHTS, CDR2 YDEGEE. Trimming took off 0 bases at V and 2 bases at J, with 18 bases between the two ends. The CDR3 length is 17 residues. In nucleotides, the CDR3 is TGTGCCAGCAGCTTGGCTAAATTAAGTGTAGGGGCCTACGAGCAGTACTTC. It translates to CASSLAKLSVGAYEQYF. The whole variable domain, remainder taken from reference TRBV5-8 and TRBJ2-7, is EAGVTQSPTHLIKTRGQQATLRCSPISGHTSVYWYQQALGLGLQFLLWYDEGEERNRGNFPPRFSGRQFPNYSSELNVNALELEDSALYLCASSLAKLSVGAYEQYFGPGTRLTVT.

This rearrangement joins TRBV4-1 to TRBJ2-5; TRBD2 might be the D (5 bases). V lost 1 base, J lost 7 bases, and 10 bases lay in between. CDR1 is MGHRA, CDR2 YSYEKL, per germline. CDR3 length: 13 amino acids. CDR3 sequence: CASSQGGLGTQYF. The DNA of the CDR3 is TGCGCCAGCAGCCAAGGAGGGTTGGGGACCCAGTACTTC.

This chain joins TRBV10-3 and TRBJ1-1; possible D gene TRBD1, 5 bases. Trimming removed 6 bases at V and 5 bases at J, with 25 bases between. The CDR3 runs 17 residues. The germline gives CDR1 ENHRY, CDR2 SYGVKD. CDR3 protein: CAIRVTLGGTTGTEAFF. The CDR3 nucleotides are TGTGCCATCAGGGTCACATTGGGAGGGACTACGGGAACTGAAGCTTTCTTT.

The chain is built from TRBV2 and TRBJ1-4; no clear D. The V end lost 6 bases, the J end lost 0 bases, and 11 bases lay between the germline ends. This CDR3 region has 15 residues. Looked up from germline, CDR1 is SNHLY and CDR2 is FYNNEI. As DNA, the CDR3 is TGTGCCAGCAGAGAGGGTGGCGCAACTAATGAAAAACTGTTTTTT. Its protein product is CASREGGATNEKLFF.

V usage is TRBV21-1 and J usage is TRBJ1-3. TRBV21-1 is marked as a pseudogene. The length of the CDR3 is 15 residues. CDR3 amino acids: CASSIVGKNGNTIYF. The CDR3 DNA reads as TGTGCCAGCAGCATAGTCGGGAAGAATGGAAACACCATATATTTT.

CDR3 in DNA: TGCGCCAGCAGCCAAGATGGGTCAAAGGGGGCCAGCTCCTACGAGCAGTACTTC. As protein: CASSQDGSKGASSYEQYF. V gene TRBV4-1 combines with J gene TRBJ2-7, with 7 nucleotides matching TRBD1. V lost 0 bases to trimming and J lost 0 bases; unmatched junction nucleotides: 11. Germline V gene lookup returns CDR1 MGHRA and CDR2 YSYEKL. This CDR3 contains 18 residues.